Presented here are 16 T cell receptor beta chains from one specimen sequenced in a study of shared clonotypes between healthy human individuals. TCRdb's copy holds only in-frame clones and misses some; the assay was immunoSEQ multiplex PCR. The table shows 550,000 to 600,000 clones, with roughly 79% occurring only once. Material: PBMCs. The receptors were sampled from a woman aged 40 to 49 in good health. Some clones in this sample may be carry-over from other donors' samples.

V is TRBV7-3 and J is TRBJ2-1; D unresolved. Germline CDR1 and CDR2: SGHTA and FQGTGA. The CDR3 sequence is 13 residues long. The V end was cut by 1 base, the J end by 8 bases, with 9 bases between. CDR3 DNA sequence: TGTGCCAGCAGCTTAAAAATGGAACATGAGCAGTTCTTC. It yields the protein CASSLKMEHEQFF.

The CDR3 DNA reads as TGTGCCAGCAGCCCCGTAGGGGGTGCAGATACGCAGTATTTT. Translation: CASSPVGGADTQYF. The chain is built from TRBV7-9 and TRBJ2-3; D might be TRBD1 (6 bases). This CDR3 is built from 14 residues. Trimming cost V 5 bases and J 4 bases, with 13 bases left between them. The germline V gene encodes CDR1 SEHNR and CDR2 FQNEAQ (reference sequence).

The chain combines TRBV7-9 with TRBJ2-5; possibly TRBD1 for D (6 bases). Germline V gene data show CDR1 as SEHNR and CDR2 as FQNEAQ (reference sequence). CDR3 length: 13 amino acids. The ends were cut back, 0 bases at V and 4 bases at J, with 6 bases in the middle. The chain's CDR3 is CASSLAGGETQYF. CDR3 nucleotide sequence: TGTGCCAGCAGCTTAGCAGGGGGAGAGACCCAGTACTTC.

Only a few counts were recorded for this clone. This CDR3 reads CASSDRTPTDTQYF. The DNA for the CDR3 is TGTGCCAGCAGCGATCGGACCCCCACAGATACGCAGTATTTT. The rearrangement links TRBV11-2 to TRBJ2-3; D gene unclear. CDR3 size: 14 residues. Germline values: CDR1 SGHAT, CDR2 FQNNGV. Trimming left V 5 bases short and J 2 bases short, with 11 bases between.

This clone was found a few times. The chain is built from TRBV7-9 and TRBJ2-7; no clear D gene. The CDR3 consists of 16 residues. Germline V gene sequence: CDR1 SEHNR, CDR2 FQNEAQ (reference sequence). The V end was cut by 2 bases, the J end by 4 bases, with 18 bases between. DNA for the CDR3: TGTGCCAGCAGCTTAATTTCGGGCGGCCCTTTTTACGAGCAGTACTTC. It codes for CASSLISGGPFYEQYF.

The chain has TRBV30 and TRBJ1-2; D call uncertain. CDR3 length: 15 residues. Germline CDR1 and CDR2: GTSNPN and SVGIG (reference sequence). V lost 2 bases, J lost 7 bases, and 20 bases lay in between. This CDR3 reads CAWSPRVEVFGGYTF. The CDR3 region has the DNA TGTGCCTGGAGTCCTCGGGTAGAGGTGTTTGGTGGCTACACCTTC.

The CDR3 sequence: CASRSPSYNEQFF. The CDR3, as DNA: TGTGCCAGCAGATCTCCATCCTACAATGAGCAGTTCTTC. V gene TRBV28 combines with J gene TRBJ2-1; D is ambiguous. The germline V and J ends were trimmed by 6 bases and 1 base, with 7 bases remaining between them. CDR1 and CDR2 (germline): MDHEN, SYDVKM. The CDR3 extends over 13 amino acids.

Ten or more counts support this clone. DNA of the CDR3: TGCAGCGGGGGGGACAGGGGGCCCAACGAGCAGTACTTC. It encodes CSGGDRGPNEQYF. This chain links TRBV29-1 with TRBJ2-7, with 12 bases that match TRBD1. The CDR3 is 13 residues long. J lost 5 bases, V lost 7 bases, and 6 bases had no gene match. The germline V gene encodes CDR1 SQVTM and CDR2 ANQGSEA.

The chain is built from TRBV11-2 and TRBJ2-2; 8 bases map to TRBD2. The CDR3 has 19 residues. J gave up 4 bases and V 5 bases, and 18 bases lay outside the gene matches. Germline-derived CDR1 and CDR2 are SGHAT and FQNNGV. In DNA form, the CDR3 reads TGTGCCAGCAGCCGGGGTGTGTTATCAGCGGGAGAGCGCACCGGGGAGCTGTTTTTT. Translated, it gives CASSRGVLSAGERTGELFF.

The chain couples TRBV5-1 to TRBJ1-1, with 9 bases identical to TRBD1. CDR3 length: 15 residues. CDR1 and CDR2 from the germline V gene are SGHRS and YFSETQ. After removal of 0 bases from V and 1 base from J, the junction contained 1 base not matched to a gene. The CDR3 reads CASSLGTGENTEAFF. CDR3 nucleotides: TGCGCCAGCAGCTTGGGGACAGGGGAGAACACTGAAGCTTTCTTT.

This clone was seen ten or more times. The genes are TRBV11-3 and TRBJ1-5; D call uncertain. Trimming shortened V by 5 bases and J by 3 bases, and 20 bases separated the two germline ends. Germline CDR1 and CDR2: SGHNT and YENEEA. CDR3 length equals 17 residues. The CDR3 is CASSPRGAWGNNQPQHF. The DNA for the CDR3 is TGTGCCAGCAGCCCGAGAGGTGCCTGGGGTAACAATCAGCCCCAGCATTTT.

The chain employs TRBV10-2 and TRBJ2-7, with D possibly being TRBD1 (8 bases). V was pared by 1 base and J by 5 bases, with 12 bases between. The CDR3 consists of 14 residues. Germline V gives CDR1 WSHSY, CDR2 SAAADI. In DNA form, the CDR3 reads TGCGCCAGCAGTGAGTACAGGGGGGGTGACGAGCAGTACTTC. Encoded protein: CASSEYRGGDEQYF.

The CDR3 loop reads CSAVKGTSGIYTGELFF. DNA of the CDR3: TGCAGCGCTGTAAAAGGGACTAGCGGGATCTACACCGGGGAGCTGTTTTTT. This chain connects TRBV29-1 to TRBJ2-2; 13 bases are a match to TRBD2. Germline-derived CDR1 and CDR2 are SQVTM and ANQGSEA. CDR3 size: 17 residues. The V segment lost 7 bases and the J segment 3 bases; nucleotides outside the gene matches: 11.

Only a few counts were recorded for this clone. V and J are TRBV18 and TRBJ1-1, with D unclear. Trimming removed 0 bases at V and 4 bases at J, with 21 bases between. Germline lookup yields CDR1 KGHSH and CDR2 LQKENI. The CDR3 covers 18 residues. CDR3 DNA sequence: TGTGCCAGCTCACCACCTCTAATCCTTACTACCTACCCCACTGAAGCTTTCTTT. It encodes CASSPPLILTTYPTEAFF.

This clone showed up just a few times. V and J are TRBV7-3 and TRBJ2-3, with 9 bases fitting TRBD1. Per the germline V gene, CDR1 is SGHTA and CDR2 is FQGTGA. The junction had 12 bases not matched to a gene; V was cut back by 5 bases and J by 6 bases. The CDR3 contains 16 residues. The chain's CDR3 is CASSPRGGQGIDTQYF. CDR3 coding DNA: TGTGCCAGCAGCCCTAGGGGAGGACAGGGGATTGATACGCAGTATTTT.

J is TRBJ2-2 and V is TRBV7-9, with 8 nucleotides matching TRBD1. This CDR3 spans 14 amino acids. With 5 bases clipped from V and 5 bases from J, the junction kept 4 bases outside the gene matches. Germline CDR1 and CDR2: SEHNR and FQNEAQ (reference sequence). CDR3 sequence: CASSPRTGTGELFF. CDR3 sequence (DNA): TGTGCCAGCAGCCCAAGGACAGGGACCGGGGAGCTGTTTTTT.